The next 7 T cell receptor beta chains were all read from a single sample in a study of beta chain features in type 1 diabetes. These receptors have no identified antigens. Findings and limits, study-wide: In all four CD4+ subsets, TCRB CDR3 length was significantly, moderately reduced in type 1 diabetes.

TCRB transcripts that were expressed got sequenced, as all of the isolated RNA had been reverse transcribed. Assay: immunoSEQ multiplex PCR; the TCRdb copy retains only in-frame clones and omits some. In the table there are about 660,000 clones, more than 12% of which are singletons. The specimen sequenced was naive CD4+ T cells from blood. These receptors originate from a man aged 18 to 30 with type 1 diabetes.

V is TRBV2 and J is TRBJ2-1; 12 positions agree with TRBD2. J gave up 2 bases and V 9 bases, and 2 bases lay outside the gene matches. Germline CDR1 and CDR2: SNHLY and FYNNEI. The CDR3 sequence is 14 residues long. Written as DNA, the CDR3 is TGTGCCAGTTGGACTAGCGGGACCTACAATGAGCAGTTCTTC. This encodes CASWTSGTYNEQFF. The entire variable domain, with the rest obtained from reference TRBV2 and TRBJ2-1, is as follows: EPEVTQTPSHQVTQMGQEVILRCVPISNHLYFYWYRQILGQKVEFLVSFYNNEISEKSEIFDDQFSVERPDGSNFTLKIRSTKLEDSAMYFCASWTSGTYNEQFFGPGTRLTVL.

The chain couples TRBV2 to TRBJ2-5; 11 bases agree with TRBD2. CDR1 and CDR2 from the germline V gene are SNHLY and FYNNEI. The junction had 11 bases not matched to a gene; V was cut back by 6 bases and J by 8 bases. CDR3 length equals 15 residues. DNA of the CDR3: TGTGCCAGCAGACTACCGCAAACTAGCGGGAGCACCCAGTACTTC. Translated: CASRLPQTSGSTQYF. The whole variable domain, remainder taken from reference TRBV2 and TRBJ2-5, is EPEVTQTPSHQVTQMGQEVILRCVPISNHLYFYWYRQILGQKVEFLVSFYNNEISEKSEIFDDQFSVERPDGSNFTLKIRSTKLEDSAMYFCASRLPQTSGSTQYFGPGTRLLVL.

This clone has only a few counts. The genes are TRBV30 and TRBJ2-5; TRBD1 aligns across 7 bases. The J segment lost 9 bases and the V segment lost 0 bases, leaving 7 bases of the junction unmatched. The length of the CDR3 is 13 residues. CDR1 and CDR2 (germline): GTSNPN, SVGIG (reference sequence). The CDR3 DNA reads TGTGCCTGGAGTGTACAGGCCCAGGGGGCCCAGTACTTC. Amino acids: CAWSVQAQGAQYF.

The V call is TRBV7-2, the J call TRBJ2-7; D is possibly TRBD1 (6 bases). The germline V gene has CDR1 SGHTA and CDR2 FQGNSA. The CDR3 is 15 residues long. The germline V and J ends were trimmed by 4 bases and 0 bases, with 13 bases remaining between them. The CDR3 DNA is TGTGCCAGCAGCTCGTATAGGACAGTCTCCTACGAGCAGTACTTC. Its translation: CASSSYRTVSYEQYF. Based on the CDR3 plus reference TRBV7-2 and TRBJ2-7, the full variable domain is GAGVSQSPSNKVTEKGKDVELRCDPISGHTALYWYRQSLGQGLEFLIYFQGNSAPDKSGLPSDRFSAERTGGSVSTLTIQRTQQEDSAVYLCASSSYRTVSYEQYFGPGTRLTVT.

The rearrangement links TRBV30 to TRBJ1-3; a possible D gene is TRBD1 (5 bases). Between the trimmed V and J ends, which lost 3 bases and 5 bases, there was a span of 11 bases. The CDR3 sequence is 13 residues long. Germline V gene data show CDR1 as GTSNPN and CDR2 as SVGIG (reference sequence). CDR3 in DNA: TGTGCCTGGAGGTTCGACAGAAGAAACACCATATATTTT. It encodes CAWRFDRRNTIYF.

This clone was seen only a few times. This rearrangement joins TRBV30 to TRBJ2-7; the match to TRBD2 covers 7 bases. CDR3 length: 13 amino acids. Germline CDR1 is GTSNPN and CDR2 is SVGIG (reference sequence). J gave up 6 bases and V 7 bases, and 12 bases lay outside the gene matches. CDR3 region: CASQTSSSLEQYF. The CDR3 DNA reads TGTGCCTCTCAGACTAGCTCTAGCCTCGAGCAGTACTTC.

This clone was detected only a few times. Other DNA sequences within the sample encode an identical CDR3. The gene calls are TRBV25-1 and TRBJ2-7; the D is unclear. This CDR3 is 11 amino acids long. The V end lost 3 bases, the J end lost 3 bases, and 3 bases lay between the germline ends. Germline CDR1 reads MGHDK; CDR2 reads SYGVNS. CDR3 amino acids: CASSEFYEQYF. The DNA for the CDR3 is TGTGCCAGCAGTGAGTTCTACGAGCAGTACTTC.